Listed below are T cell receptor beta chains from one sample, sequenced in a study of T cells in Graves' hyperthyroidism and ophthalmopathy. TCRdb itself ran the multiplex PCR reads through MiXCR, one entry per CDR3 protein. The sample records roughly 700,000 distinct CDR3 sequences, approximately 36% being singletons. Material for sequencing was blood. The receptor set was obtained from a middle-aged woman with Graves' hyperthyroidism. CDR3s include the opening cysteine and the closing phenylalanine or tryptophan. Each record gives: V gene, J gene, CDR3 length, clone size, D gene, CDR3 protein, CDR3 DNA. A D gene is named only where the DNA matches it firmly. Size values are once, few and many counts, or a class for expanded clones, and some rows have none.

>TRBV2|TRBJ1-5|14|many|-
CASSEGLSNQPQHF
TGTGCCAGCAGTGAGGGGTTGTCCAATCAGCCCCAGCATTTT
>TRBV12-3/TRBV12-4|TRBJ1-1|16|few|-
CASSRRGGEVYTEAFF
TGTGCCAGCAGCCGCCGCGGCGGGGAGGTTTACACTGAAGCTTTCTTT
>TRBV7-2|TRBJ1-5|20|few|-
CASKIIQGQGRVGSNQPQHF
TGTGCCAGCAAGATAATCCAGGGGCAGGGAAGGGTGGGTAGCAATCAGCCCCAGCATTTT
>TRBV14|TRBJ2-1|15|-|-
CASSLIKSSYNEQFF
TGTGCCAGCAGCCTAATAAAGAGCTCCTACAATGAGCAGTTCTTC
>TRBV4-3|TRBJ1-2|14|-|-
CASSQDWGSYGYTF
TGCGCCAGCAGCCAAGATTGGGGATCGTATGGCTACACCTTC
>TRBV27|TRBJ1-2|11|few|-
CASRDFGGYTF
TGTGCCAGCAGGGACTTCGGGGGCTACACCTTC
>TRBV2|TRBJ2-5|14|-|-
CASPRTAAQETQYF
TGTGCCAGCCCGAGGACTGCGGCGCAAGAGACCCAGTACTTC
>TRBV19|TRBJ1-6|15|many|TRBD1
CASSPGQGGNSPLHF
TGTGCCAGTAGTCCTGGACAGGGCGGTAATTCACCCCTCCACTTT
>TRBV5-8|TRBJ1-2|14|-|-
CASSLYGQSYGYTF
TGTGCCAGCAGCCTATACGGACAGTCATATGGCTACACCTTC
>TRBV27|TRBJ2-2|15|-|-
CASSWGGAFVGELFF
TGTGCCAGCAGTTGGGGGGGCGCTTTTGTCGGGGAGCTGTTTTTT
>TRBV6-5|TRBJ1-3|13|many|-
CASSHRAGNTIYF
TGTGCCAGCAGCCACAGGGCTGGAAACACCATATATTTT
>TRBV4-1|TRBJ2-2|15|-|-
CASSQEPLNTGELFF
TGCGCCAGCAGCCAAGAGCCCCTGAACACCGGGGAGCTGTTTTTT
>TRBV7-2|TRBJ1-4|13|many|-
CASSSDRHKGLFF
TGTGCCAGCAGCTCCGATCGTCACAAGGGTCTGTTTTTT
>TRBV6-5|TRBJ1-1|14|-|-
CASSYSTGITEAFF
TGTGCCAGCAGTTACTCGACAGGAATCACTGAAGCTTTCTTT
>TRBV7-2|TRBJ1-2|15|-|-
CASSFHTSSLYGYTF
TGTGCCAGCAGCTTTCACACGAGCTCCCTCTATGGCTACACCTTC
>TRBV10-3|TRBJ2-2|17|few|TRBD1
CASSYLGDSANTGELFF
TGTGCCAGCAGTTACCTCGGGGACAGCGCGAACACCGGGGAGCTGTTTTTT
>TRBV19|TRBJ2-5|15|-|TRBD2
CASSMASGESETQYF
TGTGCCAGTAGTATGGCTAGCGGGGAATCGGAGACCCAGTACTTC
>TRBV29-1|TRBJ2-7|13|few|TRBD1
CSVRGQGGYEQYF
TGCAGCGTCCGAGGACAGGGCGGCTACGAGCAGTACTTC
>TRBV20-1|TRBJ1-2|15|-|-
CSARGQEGTNYGYTF
TGCAGTGCTAGAGGACAGGAAGGAACTAACTATGGCTACACCTTC
>TRBV4-3|TRBJ2-6|17|-|-
CASSQEGRSSGANVLTF
TGCGCCAGCAGCCAGGAGGGTCGGAGCTCTGGGGCCAACGTCCTGACTTTC
>TRBV19|TRBJ1-6|14|many|TRBD1
CASSERDRVSPLHF
TGTGCCAGTAGTGAGCGGGACAGGGTTTCACCCCTCCACTTT
>TRBV20-1|TRBJ2-3|14|-|TRBD2
CSATTSVGTDTQYF
TGCAGTGCTACCACTAGCGTGGGCACAGATACGCAGTATTTT
>TRBV12-3/TRBV12-4|TRBJ1-6|16|-|-
CASSFVDGGLALRLHF
TGTGCCAGCAGTTTCGTCGATGGTGGTTTGGCTTTACGCCTCCACTTT
>TRBV14|TRBJ2-5|15|many|-
CASSESPPRQETQYF
TGTGCCAGCAGCGAATCCCCGCCCAGACAAGAGACCCAGTACTTC
>TRBV7-9|TRBJ2-7|14|many|TRBD1
CASSYGQGSYEQYF
TGTGCCAGCAGCTATGGACAGGGATCCTACGAGCAGTACTTC
>TRBV7-2|TRBJ1-1|15|many|TRBD1
CASSLARGGYTEAFF
TGTGCCAGCAGCTTAGCCAGGGGGGGATACACTGAAGCTTTCTTT
>TRBV29-1|TRBJ1-1|13|many|-
CSVEVDRNTEAFF
TGCAGCGTTGAGGTGGACAGGAACACTGAAGCTTTCTTT
>TRBV9|TRBJ2-7|13|-|-
CASSVYTNSEQYF
TGTGCCAGCAGCGTATACACCAACTCCGAGCAGTACTTC
>TRBV19|TRBJ1-1|11|-|-
CASSTGISAFF
TGTGCCAGTAGTACAGGGATCTCGGCTTTCTTT
>TRBV12-3/TRBV12-4|TRBJ1-2|15|few|TRBD1
CASTSSPSGGYGYTF
TGTGCCAGCACATCCTCTCCTTCAGGGGGCTATGGCTACACCTTC
>TRBV19|TRBJ2-6|16|many|TRBD1
CATSGQGASGANVLTF
TGTGCCACCTCGGGACAGGGGGCCTCTGGGGCCAACGTCCTGACTTTC
>TRBV7-8|TRBJ1-1|14|many|-
CASSLGGRATEAFF
TGTGCCAGCAGCTTAGGGGGGCGGGCCACTGAAGCTTTCTTT
>TRBV30|TRBJ2-5|14|-|TRBD1
CAWSMTGPQETQYF
TGTGCCTGGAGCATGACAGGGCCCCAAGAGACCCAGTACTTC
>TRBV6-6|TRBJ1-6|16|few|TRBD1
CASSFPSDRGNSPLHF
TGTGCCAGCAGTTTCCCCTCTGACAGGGGTAATTCACCCCTCCACTTT
>TRBV29-1|TRBJ2-5|11|-|-
CSPRPEETQYF
TGCAGCCCCCGACCAGAGGAGACCCAGTACTTC
>TRBV7-9|TRBJ1-2|14|many|-
CASSLVTGNYGYTF
TGTGCCAGCAGCTTAGTAACAGGGAATTATGGCTACACCTTC
>TRBV27|TRBJ1-3|13|once|-
CTSSAADGNTIYF
TGTACCAGCAGTGCGGCAGATGGAAACACCATATATTTT
>TRBV6-6|TRBJ1-2|14|few|-
CASSSPSLPYGYTF
TGTGCCAGCAGTTCGCCATCCCTCCCCTATGGCTACACCTTC
>TRBV10-3|TRBJ1-3|21|few|TRBD1
CAISEFPRDSNYLVSGNTIYF
TGTGCCATCAGTGAGTTTCCCCGGGACAGTAACTACCTTGTCTCTGGAAACACCATATATTTT
>TRBV4-1|TRBJ1-4|15|-|-
CASSQDRRELEKLFF
TGCGCCAGCAGCCAAGATCGAAGGGAGTTGGAAAAACTGTTTTTT
>TRBV19|TRBJ1-2|13|many|-
CASTKGRLYGYTF
TGTGCCAGTACGAAGGGACGGCTCTATGGCTACACCTTC
>TRBV10-3|TRBJ2-2|14|-|TRBD2
CASSATAGAGELFF
TGTGCCAGCAGCGCTACCGCGGGGGCCGGGGAGCTGTTTTTT
>TRBV19|TRBJ1-6|16|few|-
CASSIAHSSYNSPLHF
TGTGCCAGTAGTATAGCTCATAGCTCCTATAATTCACCCCTCCACTTT
>TRBV20-1|TRBJ1-4|14|few|-
CSARGPLTNEKLFF
TGCAGTGCTAGAGGGCCGTTAACTAATGAAAAACTGTTTTTT
>TRBV29-1|TRBJ1-5|12|-|-
CSVDDGGGPQHF
TGCAGCGTTGACGACGGGGGAGGTCCCCAGCATTTT
>TRBV3-1|TRBJ1-1|15|-|-
CASAPGRRMNTEAFF
TGTGCCAGCGCACCGGGAAGGCGCATGAACACTGAAGCTTTCTTT
>TRBV6-5|TRBJ2-7|14|once|TRBD1
CASSYGTGEVEQYF
TGTGCCAGCAGTTACGGGACAGGGGAGGTCGAGCAGTACTTC
>TRBV28|TRBJ1-5|14|few|-
CASSLPTEYQPQHF
TGTGCCAGCAGTTTACCGACAGAGTATCAGCCCCAGCATTTT